This passage covers 14 T cell receptor beta chains from one sample sequenced in a study of shared T cell receptors in the human thymus. The assay was immunoSEQ multiplex PCR, and TCRdb's table has in-frame clones only and misses some. In the table there are approximately 730,000 clones, approximately 85% of which are singletons. This sample also appeared in a second study, on human thymus T cells.

Material for sequencing was thymocytes. The receptors derive from a girl under three years old with a congenital heart defect.

The chain links TRBV5-1 to TRBJ1-2; TRBD1 aligns across 7 bases. V lost 0 bases and J lost 0; bases outside the gene matches: 5. The CDR3 has 16 amino acids. The germline CDR1 and CDR2 sequences are SGHRS and YFSETQ. The CDR3 loop reads CASSLAGTATNYGYTF. The DNA of the CDR3 is TGCGCCAGCAGCTTGGCCGGGACAGCTACTAACTATGGCTACACCTTC. Full variable domain (outside the CDR3, taken from reference TRBV5-1 and TRBJ1-2): KAGVTQTPRYLIKTRGQQVTLSCSPISGHRSVSWYQQTPGQGLQFLFEYFSETQRNKGNFPGRFSGRQFSNSRSEMNVSTLELGDSALYLCASSLAGTATNYGYTFGSGTRLTVV.

Written as DNA, the CDR3 is TGTGCCAGCAGCTTAGTAGTACCTCGGGAGGACTATGGCTACACCTTC. This sequence encodes CASSLVVPREDYGYTF. The chain employs TRBV7-2 and TRBJ1-2, with D uncertain. Trimming cost V 1 base and J 3 bases, with 15 bases left between them. Germline-derived CDR1 and CDR2 are SGHTA and FQGNSA. The CDR3 sequence is 16 residues long.

The chain joins TRBV6-1 to TRBJ2-7; D unresolved. V was shortened by 8 bases and J by 1 base, with 9 bases between the two germline ends. The CDR3 runs 12 residues. Germline CDR1 MNHNS, CDR2 SASEGT. This CDR3 is CASREFSYEQYF. As DNA, the CDR3 is TGTGCCAGCCGAGAGTTTTCCTACGAGCAGTACTTC.

V is TRBV29-1 and J is TRBJ2-7; the match to TRBD2 covers 12 bases. The CDR3 contains 16 residues. The V and J ends lost 1 base and 0 bases, in that order; junction bases with no gene match: 4. Looked up from germline, CDR1 is SQVTM and CDR2 is ANQGSEA. In nucleotides, the CDR3 is TGCAGCGTTGAAGGACTAGCGGGGGACCCCTCCTACGAGCAGTACTTC. Its translation: CSVEGLAGDPSYEQYF.

The chain has TRBV28 and TRBJ2-2, with TRBD2 matching 10 bases. Germline V gene lookup returns CDR1 MDHEN and CDR2 SYDVKM. The CDR3 is 16 amino acids. V gave up 3 bases and J gave up 5 bases; unmatched junction bases: 6. CDR3 sequence reads: CASSFKAGGPTGELFF. In DNA, the CDR3 is TGTGCCAGCAGTTTTAAAGCGGGGGGGCCGACCGGGGAGCTGTTTTTT.

V is TRBV4-3 and J is TRBJ1-5; a possible D gene is TRBD1 (5 bases). The CDR3 contains 16 residues. CDR1 is LGHNA and CDR2 is YSLEER in the germline V gene. V was clipped by 0 bases and J by 0 bases, with 9 bases between them. CDR3 bases: TGCGCCAGCAGCCAAGATAAAGGGGTTAGCAATCAGCCCCAGCATTTT. This gives the protein CASSQDKGVSNQPQHF.

The rearrangement links TRBV6-5 to TRBJ2-5, with 8 bases that match TRBD1. The junction had 2 bases not matched to a gene; V was cut back by 0 bases and J by 5 bases. The CDR3 totals 14 residues. Germline V gene data show CDR1 as MNHEY and CDR2 as SVGAGI. CDR3 in amino acids: CASSYSWTGETQYF. The DNA of the CDR3 is TGTGCCAGCAGTTACTCCTGGACAGGGGAGACCCAGTACTTC.

The J gene is TRBJ1-2, the V gene TRBV7-9; a weak D match, TRBD1 (5 bases). The V gene's germline CDR1 is SEHNR and CDR2 FQNEAQ (reference sequence). The germline V and J ends were trimmed by 3 bases and 4 bases, with 15 bases remaining between them. The CDR3 sequence is 15 residues long. The CDR3 protein is CASSLGGSQLYGYTF. The CDR3 DNA follows: TGTGCCAGCAGCTTGGGGGGGAGCCAGCTCTATGGCTACACCTTC.

V is TRBV10-3 and J is TRBJ2-1; 10 nucleotides agree with TRBD1. Germline V CDR1 and CDR2: ENHRY, SYGVKD. The V gene end was trimmed by 7 bases and the J gene end by 11 bases; junction bases not matched to a gene: 5. The CDR3 totals 12 residues. Here the CDR3 DNA reads TGTGCCATCATGCAGACAGGGGGCAAGCAGTTCTTC. Translation gives CAIMQTGGKQFF.

The chain employs TRBV15 and TRBJ1-4; a weak D match, TRBD1 (6 bases). Germline V gives CDR1 LNHNV, CDR2 YYDKDF (reference sequence). The V and J ends lost 3 bases and 0 bases respectively, with 17 bases between them. This CDR3 region has 18 residues. The CDR3 is CATSRYGNRDATNEKLFF. CDR3 DNA: TGTGCCACCAGCAGGTATGGAAACAGGGACGCAACTAATGAAAAACTGTTTTTT.

This clone came up a few times. The junction differs from germline at one of its ends, possibly a read error. The gene calls are TRBV7-7 and TRBJ1-1; D is uncertain. The CDR3 is 14 amino acids. Germline values: CDR1 SSHAT, CDR2 FNYEAQ (reference sequence). CDR3 sequence reads: CASSRLGRETEAFF. The CDR3 coding sequence is TGTGCTAGCAGCCGCCTTGGGCGTGAGACTGAAGCTTTCTTT.

This rearrangement joins TRBV5-1 to TRBJ1-6, with TRBD1 matching 9 bases. CDR1 is SGHRS and CDR2 is YFSETQ in the germline V gene. The V and J ends lost 4 bases and 9 bases, in that order; junction bases with no gene match: 14. The CDR3 extends over 17 amino acids. The CDR3 DNA reads TGCGCCAGCAGCCTCATAGCATCCGGGACAGGGCTTTCACCCCTCCACTTT. It is translated as CASSLIASGTGLSPLHF.

The genes are TRBV7-6 and TRBJ1-2; 7 nucleotides match TRBD1. J gave up 3 bases and V 4 bases, and 5 bases lay outside the gene matches. CDR1 is SGHVS, CDR2 FNYEAQ, per germline. The CDR3 has 14 amino acids. This chain's CDR3 is CASSSGTADYGYTF. The CDR3 bases are TGTGCCAGCAGCTCGGGGACAGCCGACTATGGCTACACCTTC.

J is TRBJ2-7 and V is TRBV27, with D tentatively TRBD1 (6 bases). V was trimmed by 6 bases and J by 2 bases, leaving 23 bases between them. The CDR3 contains 17 residues. CDR1 and CDR2 from the germline V gene are MNHEY and SMNVEV (reference sequence). CDR3 in amino acids: CASSIPPDRTRAYEQYF. CDR3 sequence (DNA): TGTGCCAGCAGCATCCCCCCCGACAGGACCCGCGCCTACGAGCAGTACTTC.